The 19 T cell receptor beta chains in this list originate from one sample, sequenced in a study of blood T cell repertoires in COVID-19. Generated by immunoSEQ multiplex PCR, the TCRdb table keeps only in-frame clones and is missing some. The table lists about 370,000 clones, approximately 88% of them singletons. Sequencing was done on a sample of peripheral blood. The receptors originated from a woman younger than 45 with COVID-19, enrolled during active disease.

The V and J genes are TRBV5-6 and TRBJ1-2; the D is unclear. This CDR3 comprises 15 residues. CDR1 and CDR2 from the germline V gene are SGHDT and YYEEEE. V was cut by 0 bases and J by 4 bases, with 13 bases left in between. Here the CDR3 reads CASSLDLAGIYGYTF. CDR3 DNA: TGTGCCAGCAGCTTGGATTTGGCGGGTATCTATGGCTACACCTTC.

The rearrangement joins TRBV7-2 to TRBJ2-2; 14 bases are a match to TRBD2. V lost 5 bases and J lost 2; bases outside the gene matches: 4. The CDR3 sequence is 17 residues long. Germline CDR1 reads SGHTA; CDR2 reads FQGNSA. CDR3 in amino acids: CASSLGTSGSNTGELFF. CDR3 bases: TGTGCCAGCAGCCTCGGGACTAGCGGGAGTAACACCGGGGAGCTGTTTTTT.

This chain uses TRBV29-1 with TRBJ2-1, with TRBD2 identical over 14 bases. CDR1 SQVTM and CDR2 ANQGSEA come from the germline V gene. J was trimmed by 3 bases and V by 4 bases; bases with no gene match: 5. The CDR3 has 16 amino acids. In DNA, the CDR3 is TGCAGCGTTGTTGGACTAGCGGGGGGCGGCTACAATGAGCAGTTCTTC. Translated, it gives CSVVGLAGGGYNEQFF.

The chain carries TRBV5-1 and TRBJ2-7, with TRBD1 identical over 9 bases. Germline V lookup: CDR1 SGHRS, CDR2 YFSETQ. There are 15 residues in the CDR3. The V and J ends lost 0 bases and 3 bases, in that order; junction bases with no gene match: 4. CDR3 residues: CASSLGGTGFYEQYF. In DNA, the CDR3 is TGCGCCAGCAGCTTGGGTGGGACAGGGTTCTACGAGCAGTACTTC.

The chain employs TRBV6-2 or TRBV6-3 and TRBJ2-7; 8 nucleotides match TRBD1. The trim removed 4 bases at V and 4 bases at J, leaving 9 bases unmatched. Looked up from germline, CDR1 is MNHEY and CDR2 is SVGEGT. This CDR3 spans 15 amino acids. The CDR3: CASSLNRGETYEQYF. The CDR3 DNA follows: TGTGCCAGCAGTTTAAACAGGGGGGAAACGTACGAGCAGTACTTC.

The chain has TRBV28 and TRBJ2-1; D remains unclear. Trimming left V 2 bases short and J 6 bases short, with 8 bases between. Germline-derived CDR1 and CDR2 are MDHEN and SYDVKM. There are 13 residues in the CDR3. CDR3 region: CASSLTSGNEQFF. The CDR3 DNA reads TGTGCCAGCAGTTTAACCTCGGGCAATGAGCAGTTCTTC.

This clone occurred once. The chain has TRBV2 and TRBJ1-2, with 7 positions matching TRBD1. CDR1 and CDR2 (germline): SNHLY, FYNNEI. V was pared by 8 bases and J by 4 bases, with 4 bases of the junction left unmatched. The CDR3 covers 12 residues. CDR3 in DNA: TGTGCCAGCCAGGGGGACAGCTATGGCTACACCTTC. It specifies CASQGDSYGYTF.

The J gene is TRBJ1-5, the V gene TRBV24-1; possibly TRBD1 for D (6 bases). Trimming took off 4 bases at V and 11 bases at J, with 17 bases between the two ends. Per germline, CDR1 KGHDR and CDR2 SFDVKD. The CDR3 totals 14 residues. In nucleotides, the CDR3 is TGTGCCACCAGTGAGGGACACGGGAGGGGGGCCCAGCATTTT. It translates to CATSEGHGRGAQHF.

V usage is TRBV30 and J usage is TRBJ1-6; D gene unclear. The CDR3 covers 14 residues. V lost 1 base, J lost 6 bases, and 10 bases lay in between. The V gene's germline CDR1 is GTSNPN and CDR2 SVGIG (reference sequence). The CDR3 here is CAWSGGRLNSPLHF. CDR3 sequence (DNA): TGTGCCTGGAGTGGAGGGAGACTTAATTCACCCCTCCACTTT.

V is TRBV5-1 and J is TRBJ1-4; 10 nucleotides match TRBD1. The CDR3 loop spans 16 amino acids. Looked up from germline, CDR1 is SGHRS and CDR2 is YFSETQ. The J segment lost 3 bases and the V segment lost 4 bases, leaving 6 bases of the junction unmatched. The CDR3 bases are TGCGCCAGCAGCCAGACAGGGGGCGCGCCTAATGAAAAACTGTTTTTT. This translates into CASSQTGGAPNEKLFF.

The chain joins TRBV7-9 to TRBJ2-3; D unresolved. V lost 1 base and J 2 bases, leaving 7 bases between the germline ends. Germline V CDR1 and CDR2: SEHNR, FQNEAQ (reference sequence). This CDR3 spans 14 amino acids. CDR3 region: CASSLGRHTDTQYF. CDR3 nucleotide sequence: TGTGCCAGCAGCTTAGGCAGGCACACAGATACGCAGTATTTT.

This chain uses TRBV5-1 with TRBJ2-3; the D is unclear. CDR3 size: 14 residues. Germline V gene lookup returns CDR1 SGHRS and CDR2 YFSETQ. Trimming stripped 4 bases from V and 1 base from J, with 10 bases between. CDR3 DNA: TGCGCCAGCAGCCCGCCGGCGGGCACAGATACGCAGTATTTT. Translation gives CASSPPAGTDTQYF.

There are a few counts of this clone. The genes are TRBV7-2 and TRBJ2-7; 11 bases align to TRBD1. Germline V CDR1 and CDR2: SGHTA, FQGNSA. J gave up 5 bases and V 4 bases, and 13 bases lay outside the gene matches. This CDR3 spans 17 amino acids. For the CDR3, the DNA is TGTGCCAGCAGCTCCTTAAGGGGGGACAGGGGGTCACACGAGCAGTACTTC. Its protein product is CASSSLRGDRGSHEQYF.

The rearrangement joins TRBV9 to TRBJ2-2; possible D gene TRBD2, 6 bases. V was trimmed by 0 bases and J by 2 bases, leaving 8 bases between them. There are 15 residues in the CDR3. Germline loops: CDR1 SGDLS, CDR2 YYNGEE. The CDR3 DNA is TGTGCCAGCAGCGTAGGCGGGACCAACACCGGGGAGCTGTTTTTT. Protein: CASSVGGTNTGELFF.

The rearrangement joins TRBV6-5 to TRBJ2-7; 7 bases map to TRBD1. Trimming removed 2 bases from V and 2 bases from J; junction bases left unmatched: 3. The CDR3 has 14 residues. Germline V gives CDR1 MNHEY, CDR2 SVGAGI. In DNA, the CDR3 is TGTGCCAGCAGTTACCGGACAGGAACCTACGAGCAGTACTTC. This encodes CASSYRTGTYEQYF.

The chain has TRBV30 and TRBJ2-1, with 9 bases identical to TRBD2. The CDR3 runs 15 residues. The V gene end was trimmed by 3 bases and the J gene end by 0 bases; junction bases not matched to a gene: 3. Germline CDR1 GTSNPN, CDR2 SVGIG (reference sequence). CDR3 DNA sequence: TGTGCCTGGAGGCATAGCGGGAGCTCCTACAATGAGCAGTTCTTC. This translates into CAWRHSGSSYNEQFF.

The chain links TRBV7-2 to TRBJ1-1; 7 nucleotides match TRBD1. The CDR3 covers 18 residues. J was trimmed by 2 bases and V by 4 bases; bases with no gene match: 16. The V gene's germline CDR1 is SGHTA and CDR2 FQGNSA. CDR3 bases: TGTGCCAGCAGCTCCCTGTGGAGGGGGCGCGTTCTCAACACTGAAGCTTTCTTT. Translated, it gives CASSSLWRGRVLNTEAFF.

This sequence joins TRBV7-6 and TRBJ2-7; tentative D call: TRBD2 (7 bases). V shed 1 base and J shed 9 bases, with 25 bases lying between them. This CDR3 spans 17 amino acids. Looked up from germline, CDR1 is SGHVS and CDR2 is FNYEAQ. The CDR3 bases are TGTGCCAGCAGCTTAGAGGACCCACAGGGAGGGTCACGGGGGCAGTACTTC. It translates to CASSLEDPQGGSRGQYF. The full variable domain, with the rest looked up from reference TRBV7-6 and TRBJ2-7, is GAGVSQSPRYKVTKRGQDVALRCDPISGHVSLYWYRQALGQGPEFLTYFNYEAQQDKSGLPNDRFSAERPEGSISTLTIQRTEQRDSAMYRCASSLEDPQGGSRGQYFGPGTRLTVT.

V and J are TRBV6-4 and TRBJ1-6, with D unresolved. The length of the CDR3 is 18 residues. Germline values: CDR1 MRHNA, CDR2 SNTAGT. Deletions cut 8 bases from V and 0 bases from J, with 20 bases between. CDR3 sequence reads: CASLWFGTRSSYNSPLHF. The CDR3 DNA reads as TGTGCCAGCTTATGGTTCGGCACCCGGAGCTCCTATAATTCACCCCTCCACTTT.